The 14 T cell receptor beta chains reported below all come from one sample, sequenced in a study of blood T cells in healthy people across ages. Primers used in a second PCR of roughly 6 to 11 cycles were a sample-barcoded 5' primer and a J-beta primer mix. Each CDR3 protein gets one entry after TCRdb re-called the 5' RACE reads with MiXCR. The table records 850,000 or so distinct CDR3 sequences, under 30% of them present only once. Sequencing used blood. Source of these receptors: a woman over 75 in good health.

This clonotype was seen at least ten times. The chain carries TRBV6-2 or TRBV6-3 and TRBJ2-4, with a weak D call TRBD2 (5 bases). The CDR3 sequence is 20 residues long. The germline V gene encodes CDR1 MNHEY and CDR2 SVGEGT. The V gene lost 0 bases and the J gene lost 1 base, with 22 bases spanning the gap. The CDR3, as DNA: TGTGCCAGCAGTTACTCGATTGGGGAGACCCTTACATCGGCCAAAAACATTCAGTACTTC. Translation: CASSYSIGETLTSAKNIQYF.

This clonotype came up many times. The gene calls are TRBV5-1 and TRBJ2-1; 9 bases line up with TRBD1. There are 16 residues in the CDR3. From germline, CDR1 is SGHRS and CDR2 YFSETQ. With V trimmed by 2 bases and J by 5 bases, 8 bases remained unmatched. Written as DNA, the CDR3 is TGCGCCAGCAGCTTACCCCGGGACAGGGCGGACAATGAGCAGTTCTTC. Its translation is CASSLPRDRADNEQFF.

This clonotype was picked up a small number of times. The chain joins TRBV5-1 to TRBJ2-2; D possibly matches TRBD1 or TRBD2 (5 bases each). The ends were cut back, 2 bases at V and 6 bases at J, with 11 bases in the middle. The germline V gene encodes CDR1 SGHRS and CDR2 YFSETQ. The CDR3 extends over 14 amino acids. CDR3 loop: CASSFRGEAGELFF. For the CDR3, the DNA is TGCGCCAGCAGCTTTAGAGGGGAAGCCGGGGAGCTGTTTTTT.

In this sample, this clonotype turned up a few times. The chain combines TRBV7-8 with TRBJ1-1; D not certain. The V gene's germline CDR1 is SGHVS and CDR2 FQNEAQ. The CDR3 runs 13 residues. V was clipped by 2 bases and J by 1 base, with 5 bases between them. CDR3 nucleotides: TGTGCCAGCAGCTTACAGTCGAACACTGAAGCTTTCTTT. This translates into CASSLQSNTEAFF.

This clonotype turned up a few times. The rearrangement links TRBV11-2 to TRBJ2-2; D unclear. The CDR3 consists of 12 residues. Trimming cost V 8 bases and J 6 bases, with 10 bases left between them. Germline CDR1 SGHAT, CDR2 FQNNGV. CDR3 DNA: TGTGCCAGCTCCGGACCTGCCGGGGAGCTGTTTTTT. Its protein is CASSGPAGELFF.

This clonotype was recorded a few times. The J gene is TRBJ1-6, the V gene TRBV6-2 or TRBV6-3, with TRBD1 matching 8 bases. V was pared by 5 bases and J by 10 bases, with 7 bases of the junction left unmatched. The germline V gene has CDR1 MNHEY and CDR2 SVGEGT. The CDR3 length is 14 residues. In DNA, the CDR3 is TGTGCCAGCAGTCCGGGGACAGGACGGTCACCCCTCCACTTT. This sequence encodes CASSPGTGRSPLHF.

This clonotype was seen a handful of times. In DNA, the CDR3 is TGTGCCAGCAGCCGCCTGCCGGACACTGAAGCTTTCTTT. It codes for CASSRLPDTEAFF. This chain uses TRBV5-4 with TRBJ1-1; D remains unclear. V was shortened by 4 bases and J by 3 bases, with 10 bases between the two germline ends. This CDR3 spans 13 amino acids. Germline values: CDR1 SGHNT, CDR2 YYREEE (reference sequence). The whole variable domain, filled in from reference TRBV5-4 and TRBJ1-1, reads ETGVTQSPTHLIKTRGQQVTLRCSSQSGHNTVSWYQQALGQGPQFIFQYYREEENGRGNFPPRFSGLQFPNYSSELNVNALELDDSALYLCASSRLPDTEAFFGQGTRLTVV.

The V gene is TRBV20-1, the J gene TRBJ2-3; D uncertain. Germline V gene sequence: CDR1 DFQATT, CDR2 SNEGSKA (reference sequence). The CDR3 is made up of 12 amino acids. The CDR3 loop is CGPRRGTDTQYF. CDR3 nucleotides: TGCGGACCCAGAAGGGGCACAGATACGCAGTATTTT.

This clonotype showed up many times. The V call is TRBV27, the J call TRBJ2-7, with a possible D match to TRBD1 (6 bases). CDR1 MNHEY and CDR2 SMNVEV come from the germline V gene (reference sequence). The CDR3 loop spans 13 amino acids. V lost 5 bases to trimming and J lost 5 bases, with 13 bases between them. CDR3 DNA sequence: TGTGCCAGCAGTGGATTCACAGGGAACGAGCAGTACTTC. This sequence encodes CASSGFTGNEQYF.

This clonotype appeared many times. The CDR3 sequence: CASTSPDRSVSKNIQYF. In nucleotides, the CDR3 is TGTGCCAGCACTTCCCCGGACAGGTCCGTATCCAAAAACATTCAGTACTTC. V gene TRBV6-2 or TRBV6-3 combines with J gene TRBJ2-4; 7 bases fit TRBD1. The junction had 14 bases not matched to a gene; V was cut back by 7 bases and J by 2 bases. This CDR3 is 17 amino acids long. CDR1 and CDR2 from the germline V gene are MNHEY and SVGEGT.

The chain combines TRBV6-1 with TRBJ1-1; D may be TRBD1 (6 bases). V was shortened by 11 bases and J by 1 base, with 8 bases between the two germline ends. The CDR3 totals 11 residues. Per germline, CDR1 MNHNS and CDR2 SASEGT. The chain's CDR3 is CAGTQNTEAFF. The CDR3 region has the DNA TGTGCCGGGACACAGAACACTGAAGCTTTCTTT.

This clonotype was seen just once. The V gene is TRBV15, the J gene TRBJ1-2; a possible D gene is TRBD1 (5 bases). The CDR3 has 15 residues. The ends were cut back, 2 bases at V and 5 bases at J, with 15 bases in the middle. Germline V lookup: CDR1 LNHNV, CDR2 YYDKDF (reference sequence). The CDR3 is CATSRQGPGGYGYTF. CDR3 coding DNA: TGTGCCACCAGCAGACAAGGACCGGGGGGATATGGCTACACCTTC.

The chain employs TRBV6-2 or TRBV6-3 and TRBJ1-5; maybe TRBD1 (5 bases). V dropped 2 bases and J dropped 2 bases, with 10 bases sitting between them. The CDR3 totals 15 residues. Germline-derived CDR1 and CDR2 are MNHEY and SVGEGT. CDR3 sequence: CASSYQGYGNQPQHF. The CDR3, as DNA: TGTGCCAGCAGTTACCAGGGCTATGGCAATCAGCCCCAGCATTTT.

This clonotype was detected many times. V usage is TRBV20-1 and J usage is TRBJ2-3; no definite D call. CDR1 DFQATT and CDR2 SNEGSKA come from the germline V gene (reference sequence). The V end was cut by 6 bases, the J end by 2 bases, with 12 bases between. The CDR3 sequence is 13 residues long. DNA for the CDR3: TGCAGTGCCTTCTACTCTTCCACAGATACGCAGTATTTT. This codes for CSAFYSSTDTQYF.